The 20 T cell receptor beta chains reported below all come from one sample, sequenced in a study of blood T cell repertoires in COVID-19. Data came from immunoSEQ multiplex PCR; TCRdb stores just in-frame clones and leaves some out. Of approximately 300,000 clones detected, around 81% appear once; the ten largest clones hold 15% to 17%. Sequenced material: peripheral blood. All receptors come from a person in their 70s with COVID-19, enrolled during active disease.

The V and J genes are TRBV25-1 and TRBJ2-1, with D perhaps matching TRBD2 (5 bases). There are 15 residues in the CDR3. V shed 3 bases and J shed 3 bases, with 12 bases lying between them. Germline CDR1 is MGHDK and CDR2 is SYGVNS. The CDR3 protein is CASSDRRRVYNEQFF. DNA for the CDR3: TGTGCCAGCAGTGATCGGAGGAGAGTCTACAATGAGCAGTTCTTC.

V usage is TRBV7-9 and J usage is TRBJ1-4; 7 bases agree with TRBD1. This CDR3 has 14 amino acids. Germline CDR1 is SEHNR and CDR2 is FQNEAQ (reference sequence). V trimming: 5 bases; J trimming: 5 bases; junction bases outside the gene matches: 5. The CDR3 sequence is CASSRRDRNEKLFF. The CDR3 DNA reads TGTGCCAGCAGCCGCCGGGACAGAAATGAAAAACTGTTTTTT. The full variable domain, rest sourced from reference TRBV7-9 and TRBJ1-4, is DTGVSQNPRHKITKRGQNVTFRCDPISEHNRLYWYRQTLGQGPEFLTYFQNEAQLEKSRLLSDRFSAERPKGSFSTLEIQRTEQGDSAMYLCASSRRDRNEKLFFGSGTQLSVL.

This clone was observed a few times. The CDR3 loop is CAISSMGSSYNSPLHF. In DNA, the CDR3 is TGTGCCATCAGTAGTATGGGGAGCTCCTATAATTCACCCCTCCACTTT. V gene TRBV10-3 combines with J gene TRBJ1-6; unclear D gene. The CDR3 spans 16 residues. V lost 5 bases to trimming and J lost 0 bases, with 11 bases between them. Germline CDR1 ENHRY, CDR2 SYGVKD.

The chain recombines TRBV19 with TRBJ2-7; 9 bases align to TRBD1. The CDR3 loop spans 14 amino acids. Unmatched junction bases numbered 8, after V lost 5 bases and J lost 6 bases. CDR1 LNHDA and CDR2 SQIVND come from the germline V gene (reference sequence). CDR3 sequence: CASSEYRGQGEQYF. As DNA, the CDR3 is TGTGCCAGTAGTGAGTACAGGGGGCAGGGCGAGCAGTACTTC. Combining the CDR3 with reference TRBV19 and TRBJ2-7 gives the whole variable domain DGGITQSPKYLFRKEGQNVTLSCEQNLNHDAMYWYRQDPGQGLRLIYYSQIVNDFQKGDIAEGYSVSREKKESFPLTVTSAQKNPTAFYLCASSEYRGQGEQYFGPGTRLTVT.

In this sample, this clone turned up once. The rearrangement links TRBV6-2 or TRBV6-3 to TRBJ2-4; a possible D gene is TRBD2 (6 bases). CDR1 and CDR2 from the germline V gene are MNHEY and SVGEGT. The CDR3 loop spans 14 amino acids. Trimming removed 0 bases at V and 7 bases at J, with 10 bases between. The CDR3 sequence is CASSYSPSANIQYF. The CDR3 DNA reads as TGTGCCAGCAGTTACTCGCCTAGCGCGAACATTCAGTACTTC.

The rearrangement uses TRBV27 and TRBJ2-1, with 13 positions matching TRBD2. There are 18 residues in the CDR3. J lost 8 bases, V lost 7 bases, and 17 bases had no gene match. The germline V gene encodes CDR1 MNHEY and CDR2 SMNVEV (reference sequence). The CDR3 DNA sequence: TGTGCCAGCACCTCACGAGGCCGGACTAGCGGGAGCCCCTATGAGCAGTTCTTC. This encodes CASTSRGRTSGSPYEQFF.

This chain links TRBV19 with TRBJ1-4; unclear D gene. Germline lookup yields CDR1 LNHDA and CDR2 SQIVND (reference sequence). The CDR3 runs to 11 residues. The V gene lost 6 bases and the J gene lost 11 bases, with 10 bases spanning the gap. CDR3 amino acids: CASSAGIKLFF. The CDR3 DNA is TGTGCCAGTAGCGCCGGGATTAAACTGTTTTTT.

This clone came up once. The chain employs TRBV7-2 and TRBJ2-7; 12 nucleotides align to TRBD2. Germline-derived CDR1 and CDR2 are SGHTA and FQGNSA. The CDR3 has 18 amino acids. Trimming cost V 1 base and J 3 bases; bases outside gene matches: 10. Here the CDR3 DNA reads TGTGCCAGCAGCTTAGGGCCAGTTGGACTAGCGGGGAACTACGAGCAGTACTTC. This codes for CASSLGPVGLAGNYEQYF.

The chain couples TRBV12-3 or TRBV12-4 to TRBJ2-7, with D unclear. Trimming removed 1 base from V and 3 bases from J, with 7 bases in between. The CDR3 loop spans 13 amino acids. CDR3 sequence: CASSLGRIYEQYF. Written as DNA, the CDR3 is TGTGCCAGCAGTTTAGGTAGAATCTACGAGCAGTACTTC.

V is TRBV6-5 and J is TRBJ2-2; 8 bases fit TRBD2. From germline, CDR1 is MNHEY and CDR2 SVGAGI. Germline trimming cut 3 bases from V and 1 base from J; bases unmatched to any gene: 1. This CDR3 is built from 15 residues. The CDR3 protein is CASSYTSGNTGELFF. The CDR3 region has the DNA TGTGCCAGCAGTTATACTAGCGGGAACACCGGGGAGCTGTTTTTT.

This clone turned up a few times. The V call is TRBV24-1, the J call TRBJ1-5; D remains ambiguous. Germline values: CDR1 KGHDR, CDR2 SFDVKD. The V and J ends lost 9 bases and 4 bases respectively, with 12 bases between them. CDR3 size: 13 residues. The CDR3 is CATQPEINQPQHF. CDR3 nucleotide sequence: TGTGCCACCCAACCCGAGATAAATCAGCCCCAGCATTTT.

In this sample, this clone turned up once. The same CDR3 can be traced to other DNA sequences in this sample. The J gene is TRBJ1-1, the V gene TRBV15; D gene unclear. There are 15 residues in the CDR3. Per the germline V gene, CDR1 is LNHNV and CDR2 is YYDKDF (reference sequence). Trimming took 2 bases from V and 1 from J, leaving 11 bases between them. CDR3 loop: CATSRPLTGNTEAFF. As DNA, the CDR3 is TGTGCCACCAGCAGACCGTTGACGGGGAACACTGAAGCTTTCTTT.

The V gene is TRBV2, the J gene TRBJ1-4; D remains unclear. The V end was cut by 3 bases, the J end by 0 bases, with 11 bases between. The CDR3 length is 16 residues. Germline values: CDR1 SNHLY, CDR2 FYNNEI. This chain's CDR3 is CASSEERGTTNEKLFF. The CDR3 DNA reads as TGTGCCAGCAGTGAGGAGAGAGGGACAACTAATGAAAAACTGTTTTTT. The full variable domain, completed using reference TRBV2 and TRBJ1-4, is EPEVTQTPSHQVTQMGQEVILRCVPISNHLYFYWYRQILGQKVEFLVSFYNNEISEKSEIFDDQFSVERPDGSNFTLKIRSTKLEDSAMYFCASSEERGTTNEKLFFGSGTQLSVL.

DNA of the CDR3: TGTGCCAGCAGCTTAGCTAGCGGGAGCCACAGCTCCTACAATGAGCAGTTCTTC. Translated, it gives CASSLASGSHSSYNEQFF. The gene calls are TRBV7-2 and TRBJ2-1; 9 bases map to TRBD2. V trimming: 0 bases; J trimming: 0 bases; junction bases outside the gene matches: 6. The CDR3 loop spans 18 amino acids. The germline gives CDR1 SGHTA, CDR2 FQGNSA.

With respect to this clone: The same CDR3 also results from other DNA sequences found in this sample. This sequence joins TRBV27 and TRBJ1-1; TRBD1 matches 7 bases. The CDR3 sequence is 13 residues long. Trimming took 5 bases from V and 1 from J; bases not matched to a gene: 1. The germline gives CDR1 MNHEY, CDR2 SMNVEV (reference sequence). CDR3 DNA sequence: TGTGCCAGCAGTCGACAGGGGAACACTGAAGCTTTCTTT. It codes for CASSRQGNTEAFF.

In DNA, the CDR3 is TGCGCCAGCAGCCCACTTAACAACAGAAACATTCAGTACTTC. This codes for CASSPLNNRNIQYF. The chain links TRBV5-1 to TRBJ2-4; the D is unclear. V lost 4 bases to trimming and J lost 6 bases, with 14 bases between them. The CDR3 has 14 residues. CDR1 SGHRS and CDR2 YFSETQ come from the germline V gene.

The rearrangement joins TRBV18 to TRBJ1-5; D uncertain. Germline CDR1 reads KGHSH; CDR2 reads LQKENI. V lost 4 bases to trimming and J lost 3 bases, with 7 bases between them. This CDR3 region has 13 residues. CDR3 loop: CASSLDTNQPQHF. Written as DNA, the CDR3 is TGTGCCAGCTCACTAGACACCAATCAGCCCCAGCATTTT.

V is TRBV27 and J is TRBJ2-7; the match to TRBD1 covers 9 bases. V lost 5 bases, J lost 2 bases, and 7 bases stayed unmatched. Germline V gene data show CDR1 as MNHEY and CDR2 as SMNVEV (reference sequence). The CDR3 is made up of 15 amino acids. The CDR3 loop is CASSPSGTGTYEQYF. CDR3 DNA: TGTGCCAGCAGTCCCTCCGGGACAGGGACCTACGAGCAGTACTTC.

The V and J genes are TRBV29-1 and TRBJ2-5; the match to TRBD1 covers 8 bases. The CDR3 contains 14 residues. V shed 4 bases, J shed 4 bases, and the junction held 8 bases outside the gene matches. From germline, CDR1 is SQVTM and CDR2 ANQGSEA. CDR3 region: CSVVDRAVVETQYF. DNA of the CDR3: TGCAGCGTTGTGGACAGGGCCGTCGTAGAGACCCAGTACTTC.

The V call is TRBV9, the J call TRBJ2-7, with unresolved D. The ends were cut back, 2 bases at V and 1 base at J, with 10 bases in the middle. The CDR3 loop spans 14 amino acids. The germline V gene encodes CDR1 SGDLS and CDR2 YYNGEE. The CDR3 here is CASSVRFESYEQYF. CDR3 in DNA: TGTGCCAGCAGCGTCCGCTTCGAGTCCTACGAGCAGTACTTC.